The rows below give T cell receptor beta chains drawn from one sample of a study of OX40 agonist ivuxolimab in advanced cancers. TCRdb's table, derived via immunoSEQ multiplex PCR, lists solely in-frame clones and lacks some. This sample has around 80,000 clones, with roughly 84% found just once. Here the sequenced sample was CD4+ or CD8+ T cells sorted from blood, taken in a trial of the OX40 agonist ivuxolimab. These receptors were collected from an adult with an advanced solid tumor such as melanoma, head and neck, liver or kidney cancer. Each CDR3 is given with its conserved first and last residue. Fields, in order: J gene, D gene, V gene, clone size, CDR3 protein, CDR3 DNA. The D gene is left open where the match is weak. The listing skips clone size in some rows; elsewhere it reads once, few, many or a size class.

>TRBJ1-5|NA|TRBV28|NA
CASSLMNNQPQHF
TGTGCCAGCAGTTTAATGAATAATCAGCCCCAGCATTTT
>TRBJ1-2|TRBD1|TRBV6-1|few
CASSDWDRVGGYTF
TGTGCCAGCAGTGATTGGGACAGGGTCGGTGGCTACACCTTC
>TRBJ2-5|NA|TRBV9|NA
CASSVGGFQETQYF
TGTGCCAGCAGCGTAGGGGGATTCCAAGAGACCCAGTACTTC
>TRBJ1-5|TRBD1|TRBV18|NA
CASSPTGGGNQPQHF
TGTGCCAGCTCACCCACAGGGGGTGGCAATCAGCCCCAGCATTTT
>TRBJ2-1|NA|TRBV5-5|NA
CASSPIRNEQFF
TGTGCCAGCAGCCCGATTAGAAATGAGCAGTTCTTC
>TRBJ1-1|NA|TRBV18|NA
CASSPLPPRSGTEAFF
TGTGCCAGCTCACCACTCCCCCCCCGGTCGGGGACTGAAGCTTTCTTT
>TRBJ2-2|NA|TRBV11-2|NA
CASSLNGPGELFF
TGTGCCAGCAGCTTGAATGGCCCCGGGGAGCTGTTTTTT
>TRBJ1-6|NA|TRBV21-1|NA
CASSKCRDRSSSALHF
TGTGCCAGCAGCAAATGTAGGGACAGGAGCAGTTCAGCCCTCCACTTT
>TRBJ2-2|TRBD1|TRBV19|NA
CASSIPAGTVRRGELFF
TGTGCCAGTAGTATCCCTGCCGGGACAGTGAGGAGAGGGGAGCTGTTTTTT
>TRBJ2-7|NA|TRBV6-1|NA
CASSEGRVSQQYF
TGTGCCAGCAGTGAGGGGCGGGTCAGTCAACAGTACTTC
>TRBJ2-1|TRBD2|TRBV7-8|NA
CASSFASGGAGVGEQFF
TGTGCCAGCAGCTTCGCTAGCGGGGGGGCCGGGGTCGGTGAGCAGTTCTTC
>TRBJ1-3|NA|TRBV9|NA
CASSVDPGLISGNTIYF
TGTGCCAGCAGCGTAGACCCGGGTCTGATCTCTGGAAACACCATATATTTT
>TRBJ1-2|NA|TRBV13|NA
CASSLDRRYGYTF
TGTGCCAGCAGCTTAGACAGGAGGTATGGCTACACCTTC
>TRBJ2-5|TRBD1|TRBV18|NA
CASSPQGRETQYF
TGTGCCAGCTCGCCACAGGGGCGAGAGACCCAGTACTTC
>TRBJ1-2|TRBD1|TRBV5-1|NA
CASKDRGENYGYTF
TGCGCCAGCAAAGACAGGGGTGAAAACTATGGCTACACCTTC
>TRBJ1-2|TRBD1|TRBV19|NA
CASARDRGALGYTF
TGTGCCAGTGCCCGGGACAGGGGGGCTCTTGGCTACACCTTC
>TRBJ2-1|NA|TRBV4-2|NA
CASSPSGFSYNEQFF
TGTGCCAGCAGCCCGTCGGGGTTTTCCTACAATGAGCAGTTCTTC
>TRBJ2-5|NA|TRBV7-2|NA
CASSLLLAGETQYF
TGTGCCAGCAGCTTACTACTAGCAGGAGAGACCCAGTACTTC
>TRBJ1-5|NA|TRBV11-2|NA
CASSLGRSNQPQHF
TGTGCCAGCAGCTTGGGGAGAAGCAATCAGCCCCAGCATTTT
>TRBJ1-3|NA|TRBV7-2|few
CASSLRSESGNTIYF
TGTGCCAGCAGCCTTCGGTCAGAATCTGGAAACACCATATATTTT
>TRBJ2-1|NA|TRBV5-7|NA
CASSLTYSYNEQFF
TGTGCCAGCAGCCTGACTTACTCCTACAATGAGCAGTTCTTC
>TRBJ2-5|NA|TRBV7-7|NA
CASSQTGEETQYF
TGTGCTAGCAGCCAGACCGGGGAGGAGACCCAGTACTTC
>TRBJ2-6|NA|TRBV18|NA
CASSPTREVAGANVLTF
TGTGCCAGCTCACCAACCAGGGAGGTCGCTGGGGCCAACGTCCTGACTTTC
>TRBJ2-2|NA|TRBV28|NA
CATSKGYTGELFF
TGTGCCACGTCTAAGGGGTACACCGGGGAGCTGTTTTTT
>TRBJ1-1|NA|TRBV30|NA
CAWRSRVTTEAFF
TGTGCCTGGAGAAGCAGGGTTACAACTGAAGCTTTCTTT
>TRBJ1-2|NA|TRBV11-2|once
CASSPPGSLNYGYTF
TGTGCCAGCAGCCCCCCAGGGTCCCTTAACTATGGCTACACCTTC
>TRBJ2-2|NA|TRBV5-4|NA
CASSLNGLRELFF
TGTGCCAGCAGCTTAAACGGCTTAAGGGAGCTGTTTTTT
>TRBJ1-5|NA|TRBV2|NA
CASSDTFVGPPDF
TGTGCCAGCAGTGATACGTTTGTGGGACCCCCGGATTTT
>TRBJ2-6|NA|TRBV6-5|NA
CASSFSGSSGANVLTF
TGTGCCAGCAGTTTTTCAGGGAGCTCTGGGGCCAACGTCCTGACTTTC
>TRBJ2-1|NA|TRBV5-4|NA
CASSLARGNEQFF
TGTGCCAGCAGCTTGGCCAGGGGCAACGAGCAGTTCTTC